This T cell receptor beta chain is drawn from a study of shared clonotypes between healthy human individuals. Whole-study results and caveats: Naive CD4 clonotypes were shared across several donors at 4.5% to 6%. Non-shared clonotypes showed lower generation probabilities than clonotypes common to all four donors.

Assay used: immunoSEQ multiplex PCR; TCRdb lists only in-frame clones, some missing. The table includes a few hundred thousand clones, around nine tenths detected once. About this clone: As yet, its antigen is unknown.

V was shortened by 5 bases and J by 3 bases, with 14 bases between the two germline ends. Germline loops: CDR1 LNHDA, CDR2 SQIVND (reference sequence). The CDR3 runs 14 residues. The receptor was isolated from a man between 18 and 29 years old in good health. Sequenced: memory CD8+ T cells sorted from blood. Subset: CD45RO+ cells pooled with CCR7-negative TemRA cells. This chain links TRBV19 with TRBJ2-7, with D possibly matching TRBD2 (6 bases). CDR3 in DNA: TGTGCCAGTAGTGCCCGGACTACTTACTACGAGCAGTACTTC. Translated: CASSARTTYYEQYF.